Below, one TCR beta chain is given with its context. Its cognate antigen is unknown. The entry originates in a study of human T cells and chemical hapten exposure. Findings and limits, study-wide: With regard to DPC sensitization, TCRs above 1 in 1000 frequency did not change.

The CDR3 loop spans 13 amino acids. The ends were cut back, 5 bases at V and 3 bases at J, with 14 bases in the middle. Looked up from germline, CDR1 is SQVTM and CDR2 is ANQGSEA. Unfractionated whole blood yielded total RNA. Individual cDNA molecules had unique molecular identifiers attached to them by the library. Per the original methods: Samples ranged from roughly 20,000 to 700,000 TCRs, with a median of around 100,000. TCRdb re-analysed the 5' RACE reads in MiXCR, keeping a single row per CDR3 protein. It is TCRdb's table, rather than the study itself, that gives the V and J calls and clone size. The sample yields over 70,000 distinct CDR3 sequences, about a sixth seen once.

The chain joins TRBV29-1 to TRBJ2-7; D not certain. This TCR was sampled from a female donor in good health. CDR3 DNA: TGCAGCGTTTTCGACTCCACCGGCTACGAGCAGTACTTC. Protein product: CSVFDSTGYEQYF.